Listed below are T cell receptor beta chains from one sample, sequenced in a study of CD8+ T cells in alopecia areata. Assay: immunoSEQ multiplex PCR; the TCRdb copy retains only in-frame clones and omits some. The table has roughly 250,000 clones, roughly 69% seen once. Here the sequenced sample was CD4+ T cells sorted from blood, taken at week 0. The receptors come from a human donor with alopecia areata. Both conserved end residues are part of each CDR3. D genes are given only for firm matches. Clone sizes are given selectively: once, few, many, or a class where the clone is expanded.

j_call: TRBJ2-1; d_call: .; clone_size: .; v_call: TRBV30; cdr3_nt: TGTGCCTGGAGCTTCCCAGCTCTCCAGTTCTTC; cdr3_aa: CAWSFPALQFF
j_call: TRBJ1-2; d_call: .; clone_size: .; v_call: TRBV29-1; cdr3_nt: TGCAGCGCCGGAGGGGGGAACTATGGCTACACCTTC; cdr3_aa: CSAGGGNYGYTF
j_call: TRBJ2-5; d_call: .; clone_size: .; v_call: TRBV25-1; cdr3_nt: TGTGCCAGCAGTGACGCGGGGCCCCCTGGAGAGACCCAGTACTTC; cdr3_aa: CASSDAGPPGETQYF
j_call: TRBJ2-7; d_call: TRBD1; clone_size: .; v_call: TRBV19; cdr3_nt: TGTGCCAGTAGTATATGGGACAGGGTCTACGAGCAGTACTTC; cdr3_aa: CASSIWDRVYEQYF
j_call: TRBJ2-3; d_call: .; clone_size: .; v_call: TRBV4-3; cdr3_nt: TGCGCCAGCAGCCAAGTTTCTGGCACAGATACGCAGTATTTT; cdr3_aa: CASSQVSGTDTQYF
j_call: TRBJ1-1; d_call: .; clone_size: .; v_call: TRBV4-3; cdr3_nt: TGCGCCAGCAGCCGGACGGGAGGGACTGAAGCTTTCTTT; cdr3_aa: CASSRTGGTEAFF
j_call: TRBJ2-7; d_call: .; clone_size: once; v_call: TRBV13; cdr3_nt: TGTGCCAGCAGCCCGTGGAGGGGAAGGGGCTACGAGCAGTACTTC; cdr3_aa: CASSPWRGRGYEQYF
j_call: TRBJ2-3; d_call: .; clone_size: few; v_call: TRBV11-2; cdr3_nt: TGTGCCAGCAGCGGTAGGAGGGGGGCGACAGATACGCAGTATTTT; cdr3_aa: CASSGRRGATDTQYF
j_call: TRBJ2-7; d_call: .; clone_size: .; v_call: TRBV11-1; cdr3_nt: TGTGCCAGCGGACTCTCCTACGAGCAGTACTTC; cdr3_aa: CASGLSYEQYF
j_call: TRBJ2-2; d_call: TRBD2; clone_size: few; v_call: TRBV9; cdr3_nt: TGTGCCAGCAACACCCTGGCGGGGGGGCCTATTTTCTTT; cdr3_aa: CASNTLAGGPIFF
j_call: TRBJ2-5; d_call: TRBD2; clone_size: .; v_call: TRBV6-5; cdr3_nt: TGTGCCAGCAGTTACTCCGAAGCGGGGCTCGGGGAGACCCAGTACTTC; cdr3_aa: CASSYSEAGLGETQYF
j_call: TRBJ1-5; d_call: TRBD1; clone_size: few; v_call: TRBV19; cdr3_nt: TGTGCCAGTAGTAACCCGGGACAGATCAGCAATCAGCCCCAGCATTTT; cdr3_aa: CASSNPGQISNQPQHF
j_call: TRBJ2-5; d_call: .; clone_size: .; v_call: TRBV7-2; cdr3_nt: TGTGCCAGCAGCTTAATGGGCGGGGAGGAGACCCAGTACTTC; cdr3_aa: CASSLMGGEETQYF
j_call: TRBJ2-7; d_call: .; clone_size: few; v_call: TRBV2; cdr3_nt: TGTGCCAGCAGTGTAACAAGCTCCTACGAGCAGTACTTC; cdr3_aa: CASSVTSSYEQYF
j_call: TRBJ2-4; d_call: .; clone_size: .; v_call: TRBV2; cdr3_nt: TGTGCCAGCACCCCGGGCAGGGGAAACATTCAGTACTTC; cdr3_aa: CASTPGRGNIQYF
j_call: TRBJ2-3; d_call: .; clone_size: few; v_call: TRBV29-1; cdr3_nt: TGCAGCGTTTCGGCCGAAAGCACAGATACGCAGTATTTT; cdr3_aa: CSVSAESTDTQYF
j_call: TRBJ1-1; d_call: .; clone_size: few; v_call: TRBV27; cdr3_nt: TGTGCCACCCCCCCCGAAGTCAAGAACACTGAAGCTTTCTTT; cdr3_aa: CATPPEVKNTEAFF
j_call: TRBJ2-7; d_call: TRBD1; clone_size: few; v_call: TRBV29-1; cdr3_nt: TGCAGAGAACCCCACGGACAGGGGATACCGAGCTCCTACGAGCAGTACTTC; cdr3_aa: CREPHGQGIPSSYEQYF
j_call: TRBJ2-3; d_call: .; clone_size: .; v_call: TRBV29-1; cdr3_nt: TGCAGCGTTGAAGATAGTAGGAGAGATACGCAGTATTTT; cdr3_aa: CSVEDSRRDTQYF
j_call: TRBJ1-2; d_call: .; clone_size: .; v_call: TRBV19; cdr3_nt: TGTGCCAGTGGCTCCAGGGGTAGTGACTATGGCTACACCTTC; cdr3_aa: CASGSRGSDYGYTF
j_call: TRBJ2-7; d_call: .; clone_size: .; v_call: TRBV27; cdr3_nt: TGTGCCAGCAGTCCTCGTGCAGGGGCCCACGAGCAGTACTTC; cdr3_aa: CASSPRAGAHEQYF
j_call: TRBJ1-6; d_call: .; clone_size: .; v_call: TRBV6-5; cdr3_nt: TGTGCCAGCAGTTACTCGACAGATAATTCACCCCTCCACTTT; cdr3_aa: CASSYSTDNSPLHF
j_call: TRBJ1-6; d_call: TRBD1; clone_size: .; v_call: TRBV15; cdr3_nt: TGTGCCACCAGCGGCGACAGGGTTAATTCACCCCTCCACTTT; cdr3_aa: CATSGDRVNSPLHF
j_call: TRBJ2-3; d_call: TRBD1; clone_size: .; v_call: TRBV23-1; cdr3_nt: TGCGCCAGCAGTCTACGGACAGGGGGGAGCACAGATACGCAGTATTTT; cdr3_aa: CASSLRTGGSTDTQYF
j_call: TRBJ1-2; d_call: .; clone_size: once; v_call: TRBV7-8; cdr3_nt: TGTGCCAGCAGCCCCACAAACTATGGCTACACCTTC; cdr3_aa: CASSPTNYGYTF
j_call: TRBJ1-1; d_call: .; clone_size: few; v_call: TRBV7-9; cdr3_nt: TGTGCCGTAAGTGAAGCTTTCTTT; cdr3_aa: CAVSEAFF
j_call: TRBJ2-7; d_call: .; clone_size: .; v_call: TRBV15; cdr3_nt: TGTGCCACCAGCAGAGGTAGCGGAGAGGGGTCCTACGAGCAGTACTTC; cdr3_aa: CATSRGSGEGSYEQYF
j_call: TRBJ2-7; d_call: .; clone_size: .; v_call: TRBV7-6; cdr3_nt: TGTGCCAGCAGCTTAGGGACAGCTTACAACTACGAGCAGTACTTC; cdr3_aa: CASSLGTAYNYEQYF